These T cell receptor beta chains were read from a single sample in a study of early T cells in non-severe SARS-CoV-2 infection. TCRdb passed the 5' RACE reads through MiXCR, listing each CDR3 protein once. The profile shows about 55,000 distinct CDR3 sequences, 5% to 7.5% of them singletons. The source was whole blood, collected at baseline. These receptors came from an adult who was a healthcare worker with PCR-confirmed SARS-CoV-2 infection or an uninfected control (not recorded which). The CDR3 runs from the conserved cysteine through the conserved F or W. The D gene is left open where the match is weak. The listing skips clone size in some rows; elsewhere it reads once, few, many or a size class.

clone size: many; D gene: NA; V gene: TRBV20-1; CDR3 length: 15; J gene: TRBJ2-1; CDR3 protein: CSARDQTNTYNEQFF; CDR3 DNA: TGCAGTGCTAGAGATCAGACCAACACCTACAATGAGCAGTTCTTC
clone size: many; D gene: TRBD1; V gene: TRBV3-1; CDR3 length: 17; J gene: TRBJ1-4; CDR3 protein: CASSQDFGQVTNEKLFF; CDR3 DNA: TGTGCCAGCAGCCAAGATTTCGGACAGGTTACTAATGAAAAACTGTTTTTT
clone size: few; D gene: TRBD2; V gene: TRBV7-2; CDR3 length: 18; J gene: TRBJ2-1; CDR3 protein: CASSSRGSGGADYNEQFF; CDR3 DNA: TGTGCCAGCAGCTCCCGGGGTAGCGGGGGGGCCGACTACAATGAGCAGTTCTTC
clone size: NA; D gene: NA; V gene: TRBV28; CDR3 length: 12; J gene: TRBJ2-1; CDR3 protein: CASITNRGEQFF; CDR3 DNA: TGTGCCAGCATAACGAATCGGGGTGAGCAGTTCTTC
clone size: NA; D gene: NA; V gene: TRBV7-2; CDR3 length: 14; J gene: TRBJ2-1; CDR3 protein: CASSHPYPGNEQFF; CDR3 DNA: TGTGCCAGCAGCCACCCTTACCCGGGGAATGAGCAGTTCTTC
clone size: many; D gene: NA; V gene: TRBV7-2; CDR3 length: 15; J gene: TRBJ2-3; CDR3 protein: CASSLMGETTDTQYF; CDR3 DNA: TGTGCCAGCAGCTTGATGGGGGAAACCACAGATACGCAGTATTTT
clone size: many; D gene: NA; V gene: TRBV11-2; CDR3 length: 14; J gene: TRBJ1-1; CDR3 protein: CASSVAGMNTEAFF; CDR3 DNA: TGTGCCAGCAGCGTGGCCGGTATGAACACTGAAGCTTTCTTT
clone size: few; D gene: TRBD1; V gene: TRBV4-3; CDR3 length: 16; J gene: TRBJ1-2; CDR3 protein: CASSHVYGQGPYGYTF; CDR3 DNA: TGCGCCAGCAGCCACGTATACGGACAGGGGCCCTATGGCTACACCTTC
clone size: many; D gene: NA; V gene: TRBV7-4; CDR3 length: 14; J gene: TRBJ2-3; CDR3 protein: CASSQRWDTDTQYF; CDR3 DNA: TGTGCCAGCAGCCAGCGTTGGGATACAGATACGCAGTATTTT
clone size: NA; D gene: NA; V gene: TRBV7-9; CDR3 length: 16; J gene: TRBJ2-3; CDR3 protein: CASSLALTRLPDTQYF; CDR3 DNA: TGTGCCAGCAGCTTAGCCCTTACCCGACTACCAGATACGCAGTATTTT
clone size: many; D gene: NA; V gene: TRBV7-7; CDR3 length: 19; J gene: TRBJ1-1; CDR3 protein: CASSPRAWTAPQVPFEAFF; CDR3 DNA: TGTGCCAGCAGCCCAAGAGCCTGGACAGCCCCACAAGTCCCTTTTGAAGCTTTCTTT
clone size: many; D gene: TRBD1; V gene: TRBV30; CDR3 length: 15; J gene: TRBJ1-2; CDR3 protein: CAWNPPHRGQGGYTF; CDR3 DNA: TGTGCCTGGAACCCCCCCCACAGGGGGCAGGGTGGCTACACCTTC
clone size: NA; D gene: NA; V gene: TRBV12-3/TRBV12-4; CDR3 length: 16; J gene: TRBJ1-1; CDR3 protein: CASSSHLQGLGAEAFF; CDR3 DNA: TGTGCCAGCAGTTCCCACTTACAGGGCCTGGGCGCTGAAGCTTTCTTT
clone size: few; D gene: NA; V gene: TRBV7-2; CDR3 length: 15; J gene: TRBJ2-1; CDR3 protein: CASSLVGATYNEQFF; CDR3 DNA: TGTGCCAGCAGCTTAGTTGGGGCTACCTACAATGAGCAGTTCTTC
clone size: many; D gene: TRBD2; V gene: TRBV7-8; CDR3 length: 17; J gene: TRBJ2-3; CDR3 protein: CASSLVTAGGITDTQYF; CDR3 DNA: TGTGCCAGCAGCTTAGTTACGGCGGGGGGGATCACAGATACGCAGTATTTT